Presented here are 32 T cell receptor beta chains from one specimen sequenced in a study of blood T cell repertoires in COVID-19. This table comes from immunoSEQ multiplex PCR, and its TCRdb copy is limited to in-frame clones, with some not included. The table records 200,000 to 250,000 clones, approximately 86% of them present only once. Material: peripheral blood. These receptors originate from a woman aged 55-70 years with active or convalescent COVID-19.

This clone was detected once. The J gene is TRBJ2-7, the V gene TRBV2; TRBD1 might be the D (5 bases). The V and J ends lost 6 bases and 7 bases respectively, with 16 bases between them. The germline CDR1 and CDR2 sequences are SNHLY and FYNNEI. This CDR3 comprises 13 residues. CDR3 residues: CASRDDRLSEQYF. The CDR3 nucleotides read TGTGCCAGCAGAGACGACAGACTGTCTGAGCAGTACTTC.

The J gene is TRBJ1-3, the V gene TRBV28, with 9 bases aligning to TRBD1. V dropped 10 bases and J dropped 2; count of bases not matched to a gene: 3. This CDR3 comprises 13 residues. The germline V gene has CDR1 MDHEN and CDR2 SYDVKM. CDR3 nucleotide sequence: TGTGCCACCGGGGACAGGGCTGGAAACACCATATATTTT. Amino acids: CATGDRAGNTIYF.

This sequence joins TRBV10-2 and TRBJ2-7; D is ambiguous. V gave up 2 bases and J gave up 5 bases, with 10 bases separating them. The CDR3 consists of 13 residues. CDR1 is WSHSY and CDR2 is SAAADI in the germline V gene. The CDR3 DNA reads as TGCGCCAGCAGTGAGCCCTCAATAGACGAGCAGTACTTC. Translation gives CASSEPSIDEQYF.

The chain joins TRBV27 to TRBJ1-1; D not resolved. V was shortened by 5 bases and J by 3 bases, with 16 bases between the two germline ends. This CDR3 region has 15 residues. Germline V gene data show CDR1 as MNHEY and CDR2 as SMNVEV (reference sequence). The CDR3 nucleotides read TGTGCCAGCAGTCTCAATCTACGAGGGTACACTGAAGCTTTCTTT. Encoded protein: CASSLNLRGYTEAFF.

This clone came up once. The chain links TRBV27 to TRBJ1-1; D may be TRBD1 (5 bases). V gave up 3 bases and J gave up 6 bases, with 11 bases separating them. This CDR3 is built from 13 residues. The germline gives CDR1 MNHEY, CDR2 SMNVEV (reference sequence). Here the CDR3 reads CASSFRRGPEAFF. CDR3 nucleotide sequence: TGTGCCAGCAGTTTCCGAAGGGGCCCTGAAGCTTTCTTT.

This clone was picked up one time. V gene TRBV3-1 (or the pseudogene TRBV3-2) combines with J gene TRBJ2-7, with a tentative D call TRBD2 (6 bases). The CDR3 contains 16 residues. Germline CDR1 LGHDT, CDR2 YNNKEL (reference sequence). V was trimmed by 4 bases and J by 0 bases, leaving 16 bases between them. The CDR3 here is CASSPQAEGGSYEQYF. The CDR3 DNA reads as TGTGCCAGCAGCCCTCAAGCGGAGGGAGGCTCCTACGAGCAGTACTTC.

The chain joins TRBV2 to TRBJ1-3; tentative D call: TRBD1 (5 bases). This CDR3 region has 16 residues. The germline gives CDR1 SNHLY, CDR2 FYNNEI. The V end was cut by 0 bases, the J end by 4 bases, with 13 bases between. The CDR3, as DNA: TGTGCCAGCAGTGAAGCGGTGCGGGGCTGGGGAAACACCATATATTTT. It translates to CASSEAVRGWGNTIYF.

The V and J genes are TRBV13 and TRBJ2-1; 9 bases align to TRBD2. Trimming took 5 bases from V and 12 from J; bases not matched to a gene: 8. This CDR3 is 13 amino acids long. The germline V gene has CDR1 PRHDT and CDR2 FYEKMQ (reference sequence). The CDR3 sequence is CASSDKGLAGQFF. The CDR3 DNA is TGTGCCAGCAGCGATAAGGGACTAGCTGGGCAGTTCTTC.

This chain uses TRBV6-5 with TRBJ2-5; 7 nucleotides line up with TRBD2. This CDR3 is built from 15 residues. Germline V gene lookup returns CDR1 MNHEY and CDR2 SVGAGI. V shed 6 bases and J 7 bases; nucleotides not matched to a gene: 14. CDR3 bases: TGTGCCAGCAGCCAAGGGCTAGCGGTGTATGGGACCCAGTACTTC. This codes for CASSQGLAVYGTQYF.

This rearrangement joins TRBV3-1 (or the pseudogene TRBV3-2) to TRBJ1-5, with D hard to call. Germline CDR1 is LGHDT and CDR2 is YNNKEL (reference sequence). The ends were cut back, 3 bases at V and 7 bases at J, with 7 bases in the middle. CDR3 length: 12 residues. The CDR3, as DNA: TGTGCCAGCAGCCAGGCAGGCCAGCCCCAGCATTTT. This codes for CASSQAGQPQHF.

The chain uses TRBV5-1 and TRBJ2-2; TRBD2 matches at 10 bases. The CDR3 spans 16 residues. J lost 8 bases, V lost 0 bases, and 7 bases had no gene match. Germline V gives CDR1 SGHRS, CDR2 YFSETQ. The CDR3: CASSLELGTSVGELFF. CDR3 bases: TGCGCCAGCAGCTTGGAACTCGGGACTAGCGTAGGGGAGCTGTTTTTT.

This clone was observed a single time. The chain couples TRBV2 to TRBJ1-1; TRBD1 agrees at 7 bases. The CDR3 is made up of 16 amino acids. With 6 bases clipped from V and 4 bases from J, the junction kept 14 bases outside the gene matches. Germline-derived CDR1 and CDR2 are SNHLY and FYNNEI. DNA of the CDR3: TGTGCCAGCAGCACAAGGAGGACAGGCGCGGCCACTGAAGCTTTCTTT. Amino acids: CASSTRRTGAATEAFF.

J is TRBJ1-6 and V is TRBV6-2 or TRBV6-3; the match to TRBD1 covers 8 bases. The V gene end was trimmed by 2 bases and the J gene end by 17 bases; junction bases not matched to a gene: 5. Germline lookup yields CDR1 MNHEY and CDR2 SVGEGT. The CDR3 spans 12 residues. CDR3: CASSYRTGTIHF. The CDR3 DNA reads TGTGCCAGCAGTTACCGGACAGGGACAATCCACTTT.

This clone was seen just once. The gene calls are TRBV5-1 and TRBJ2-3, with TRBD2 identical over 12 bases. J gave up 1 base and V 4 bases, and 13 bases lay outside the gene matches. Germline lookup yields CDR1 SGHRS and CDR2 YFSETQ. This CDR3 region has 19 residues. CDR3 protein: CASSGGLAGGRFGTDTQYF. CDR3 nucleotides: TGCGCCAGCAGCGGGGGACTAGCGGGCGGGCGATTTGGCACAGATACGCAGTATTTT.

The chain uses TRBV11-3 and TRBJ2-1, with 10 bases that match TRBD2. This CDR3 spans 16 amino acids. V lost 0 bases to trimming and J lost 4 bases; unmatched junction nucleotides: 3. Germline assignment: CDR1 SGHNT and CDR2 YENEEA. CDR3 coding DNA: TGTGCCAGCAGCTTAGATATAGCGGGAGGATACAATGAGCAGTTCTTC. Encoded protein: CASSLDIAGGYNEQFF.

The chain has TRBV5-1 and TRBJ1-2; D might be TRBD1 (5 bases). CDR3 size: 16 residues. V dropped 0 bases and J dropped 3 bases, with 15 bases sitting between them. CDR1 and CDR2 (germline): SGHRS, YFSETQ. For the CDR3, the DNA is TGCGCCAGCAGCTTGGCGGCAGGACAAGGGGACTATGGCTACACCTTC. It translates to CASSLAAGQGDYGYTF. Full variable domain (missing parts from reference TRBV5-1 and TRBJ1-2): KAGVTQTPRYLIKTRGQQVTLSCSPISGHRSVSWYQQTPGQGLQFLFEYFSETQRNKGNFPGRFSGRQFSNSRSEMNVSTLELGDSALYLCASSLAAGQGDYGYTFGSGTRLTVV.

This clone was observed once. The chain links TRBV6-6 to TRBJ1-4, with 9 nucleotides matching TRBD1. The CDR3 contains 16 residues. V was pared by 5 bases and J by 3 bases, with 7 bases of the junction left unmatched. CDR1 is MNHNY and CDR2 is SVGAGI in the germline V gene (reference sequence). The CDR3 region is CASSPPGQGPNEKLFF. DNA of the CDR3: TGTGCCAGCAGTCCGCCGGGACAGGGACCTAATGAAAAACTGTTTTTT.

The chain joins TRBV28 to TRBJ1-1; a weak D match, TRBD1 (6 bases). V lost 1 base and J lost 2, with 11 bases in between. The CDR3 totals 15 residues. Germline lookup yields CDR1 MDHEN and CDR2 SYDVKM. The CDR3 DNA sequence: TGTGCCAGCAGTTTATACAGGGCCTTCAACACTGAAGCTTTCTTT. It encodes CASSLYRAFNTEAFF. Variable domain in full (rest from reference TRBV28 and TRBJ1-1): DVKVTQSSRYLVKRTGEKVFLECVQDMDHENMFWYRQDPGLGLRLIYFSYDVKMKEKGDIPEGYSVSREKKERFSLILESASTNQTSMYLCASSLYRAFNTEAFFGQGTRLTVV.

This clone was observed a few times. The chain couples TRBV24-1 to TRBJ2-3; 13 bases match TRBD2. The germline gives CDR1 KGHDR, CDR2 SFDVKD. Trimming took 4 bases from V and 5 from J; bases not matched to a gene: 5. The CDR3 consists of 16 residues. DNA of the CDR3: TGTGCCACCAGTGACGCACTAGCGGGAGGGATAGATACGCAGTATTTT. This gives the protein CATSDALAGGIDTQYF.

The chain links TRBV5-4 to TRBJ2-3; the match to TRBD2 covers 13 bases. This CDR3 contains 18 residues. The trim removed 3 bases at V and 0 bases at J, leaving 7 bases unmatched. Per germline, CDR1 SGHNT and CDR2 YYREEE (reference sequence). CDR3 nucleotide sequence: TGTGCCAGCAGCTCCGGACTAGCGGGGGTTATTAGCACAGATACGCAGTATTTT. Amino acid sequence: CASSSGLAGVISTDTQYF. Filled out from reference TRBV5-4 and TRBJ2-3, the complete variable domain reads ETGVTQSPTHLIKTRGQQVTLRCSSQSGHNTVSWYQQALGQGPQFIFQYYREEENGRGNFPPRFSGLQFPNYSSELNVNALELDDSALYLCASSSGLAGVISTDTQYFGPGTRLTVL.

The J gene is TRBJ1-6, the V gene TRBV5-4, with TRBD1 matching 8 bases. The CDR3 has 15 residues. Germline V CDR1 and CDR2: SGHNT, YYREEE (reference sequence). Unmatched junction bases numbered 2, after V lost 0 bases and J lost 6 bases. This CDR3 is CASSLAGQGNSPLHF. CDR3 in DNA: TGTGCCAGCAGCTTGGCAGGACAGGGTAATTCACCCCTCCACTTT.

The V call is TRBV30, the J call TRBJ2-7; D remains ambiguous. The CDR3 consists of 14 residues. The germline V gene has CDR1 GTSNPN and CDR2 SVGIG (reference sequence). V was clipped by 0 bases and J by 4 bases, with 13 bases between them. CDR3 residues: CAWSVSGTNYEQYF. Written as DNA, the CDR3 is TGTGCCTGGAGTGTATCAGGTACAAATTACGAGCAGTACTTC. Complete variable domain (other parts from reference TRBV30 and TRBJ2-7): SQTIHQWPATLVQPVGSPLSLECTVEGTSNPNLYWYRQAAGRGLQLLFYSVGIGQISSEVPQNLSASRPQDRQFILSSKKLLLSDSGFYLCAWSVSGTNYEQYFGPGTRLTVT.

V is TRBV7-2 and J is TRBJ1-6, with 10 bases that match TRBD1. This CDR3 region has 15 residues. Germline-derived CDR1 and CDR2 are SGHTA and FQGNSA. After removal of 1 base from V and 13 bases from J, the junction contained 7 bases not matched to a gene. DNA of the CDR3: TGTGCCAGCAGCTTAGTTCAGGGACAGGGGCGGCCCCTCCACTTT. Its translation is CASSLVQGQGRPLHF.

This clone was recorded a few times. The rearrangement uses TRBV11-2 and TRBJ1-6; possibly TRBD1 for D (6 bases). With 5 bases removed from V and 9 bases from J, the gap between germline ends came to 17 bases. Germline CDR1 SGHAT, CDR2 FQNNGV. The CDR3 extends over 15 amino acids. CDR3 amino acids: CASSQRGGAGSPLHF. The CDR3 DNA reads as TGTGCCAGCAGCCAACGCGGGGGCGCGGGTTCACCCCTCCACTTT. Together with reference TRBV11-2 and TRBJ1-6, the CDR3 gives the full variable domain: EAGVAQSPRYKIIEKRQSVAFWCNPISGHATLYWYQQILGQGPKLLIQFQNNGVVDDSQLPKDRFSAERLKGVDSTLKIQPAKLEDSAVYLCASSQRGGAGSPLHFGNGTRLTVT.

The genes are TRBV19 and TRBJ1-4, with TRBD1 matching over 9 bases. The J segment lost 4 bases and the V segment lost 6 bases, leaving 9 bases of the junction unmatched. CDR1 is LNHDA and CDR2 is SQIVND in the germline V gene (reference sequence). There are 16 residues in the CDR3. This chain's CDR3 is CASRKQGAPGNEKLFF. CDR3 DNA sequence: TGTGCCAGTAGGAAACAGGGGGCGCCGGGTAATGAAAAACTGTTTTTT.

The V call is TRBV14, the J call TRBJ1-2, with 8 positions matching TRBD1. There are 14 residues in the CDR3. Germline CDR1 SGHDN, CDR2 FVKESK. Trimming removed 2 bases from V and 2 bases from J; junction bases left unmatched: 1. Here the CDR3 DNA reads TGTGCCAGCAGCCAAACAGGGGGGAACTATGGCTACACCTTC. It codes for CASSQTGGNYGYTF.

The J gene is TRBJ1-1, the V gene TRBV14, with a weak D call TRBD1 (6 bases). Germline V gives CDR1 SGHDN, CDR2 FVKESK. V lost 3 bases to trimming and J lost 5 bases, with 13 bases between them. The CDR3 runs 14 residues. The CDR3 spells CASSQGAPRTEAFF. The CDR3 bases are TGTGCCAGCAGCCAGGGGGCGCCGCGGACTGAAGCTTTCTTT. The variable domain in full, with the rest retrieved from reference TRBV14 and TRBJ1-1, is EAGVTQFPSHSVIEKGQTVTLRCDPISGHDNLYWYRRVMGKEIKFLLHFVKESKQDESGMPNNRFLAERTGGTYSTLKVQPAELEDSGVYFCASSQGAPRTEAFFGQGTRLTVV.

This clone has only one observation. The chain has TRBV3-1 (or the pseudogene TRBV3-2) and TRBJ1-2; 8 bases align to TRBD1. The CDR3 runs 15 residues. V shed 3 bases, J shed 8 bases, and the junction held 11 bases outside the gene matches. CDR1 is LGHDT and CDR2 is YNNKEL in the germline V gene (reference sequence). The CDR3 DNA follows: TGTGCCAGCAGCCAGTGGGACAGGCCTACTTGGGGCTACACCTTC. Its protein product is CASSQWDRPTWGYTF.

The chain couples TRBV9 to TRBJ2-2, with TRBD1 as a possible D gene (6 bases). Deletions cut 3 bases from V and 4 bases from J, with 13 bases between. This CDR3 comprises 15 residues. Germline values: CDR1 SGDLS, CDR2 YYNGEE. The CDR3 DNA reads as TGTGCCAGCAGCGCCGGTCGGACAGCCACCGGGGAGCTGTTTTTT. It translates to CASSAGRTATGELFF.

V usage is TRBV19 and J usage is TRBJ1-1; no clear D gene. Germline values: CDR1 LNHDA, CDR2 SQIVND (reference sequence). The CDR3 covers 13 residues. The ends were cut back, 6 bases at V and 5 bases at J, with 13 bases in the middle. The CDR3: CASSLREITEAFF. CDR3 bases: TGTGCCAGTAGCCTCCGGGAGATTACTGAAGCTTTCTTT.

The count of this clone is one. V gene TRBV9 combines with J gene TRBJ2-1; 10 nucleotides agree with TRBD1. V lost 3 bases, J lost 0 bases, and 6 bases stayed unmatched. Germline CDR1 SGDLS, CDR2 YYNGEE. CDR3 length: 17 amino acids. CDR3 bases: TGTGCCAGCAGCGGACAGGGGGCAGTTGGCTCCTACAATGAGCAGTTCTTC. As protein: CASSGQGAVGSYNEQFF.

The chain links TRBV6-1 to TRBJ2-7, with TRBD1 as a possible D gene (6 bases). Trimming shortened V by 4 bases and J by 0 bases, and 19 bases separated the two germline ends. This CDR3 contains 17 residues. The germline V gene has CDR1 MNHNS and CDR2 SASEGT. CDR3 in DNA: TGTGCCAGCAGTGCCGAGACAGGAGTCTCCAGCTCCTACGAGCAGTACTTC. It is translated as CASSAETGVSSSYEQYF.